These 24 T cell receptor beta chains were sequenced from one sample in a study of blood T cell repertoires in COVID-19. Clones were sequenced by immunoSEQ multiplex PCR, and TCRdb holds only the in-frame ones, with some missing. Here the sample spans more than 250,000 clones, 88% being singletons. The sequenced sample was peripheral blood. The receptors were gathered from a human donor in a cohort sampled during active COVID-19.

V gene TRBV9 combines with J gene TRBJ2-3; D may be TRBD2 (5 bases). The V gene's germline CDR1 is SGDLS and CDR2 YYNGEE. V was trimmed by 4 bases and J by 0 bases, leaving 12 bases between them. The CDR3 has 15 amino acids. The CDR3, as DNA: TGTGCCAGCAGCTCCCAAGCGGCTAGCACAGATACGCAGTATTTT. It encodes CASSSQAASTDTQYF.

This clone was picked up one time. The chain uses TRBV12-3 or TRBV12-4 and TRBJ2-7; 7 bases match TRBD1. This CDR3 is 12 amino acids long. The ends lost 6 bases at V and 5 bases at J; junction bases unmatched: 4. The CDR3 reads CASRFTGDEQYF. The CDR3 DNA reads TGTGCCAGCAGATTTACAGGGGACGAGCAGTACTTC.

CDR3 sequence: CASSLGQFYGYTF. Here the CDR3 DNA reads TGTGCCAGCAGCTTAGGACAGTTCTATGGCTACACCTTC. The chain is built from TRBV7-2 and TRBJ1-2; a possible D gene is TRBD1 (5 bases). CDR1 is SGHTA, CDR2 FQGNSA, per germline. V was pared by 1 base and J by 4 bases, with 7 bases between. This CDR3 is 13 amino acids long.

The genes are TRBV6-2 or TRBV6-3 and TRBJ2-2; TRBD1 agrees at 7 bases. From germline, CDR1 is MNHEY and CDR2 SVGEGT. V lost 6 bases and J lost 3; bases outside the gene matches: 7. This CDR3 has 15 amino acids. CDR3 in DNA: TGTGCCAGCAGCTCAGGGGGTTTAGACACCGGGGAGCTGTTTTTT. Residues: CASSSGGLDTGELFF.

CDR3: CASSQVGGAVNTEAFF. The DNA of the CDR3 is TGTGCCAGCAGCCAAGTCGGGGGGGCAGTGAACACTGAAGCTTTCTTT. The chain links TRBV4-2 to TRBJ1-1; D is possibly TRBD1 (6 bases). The length of the CDR3 is 16 residues. V lost 1 base to trimming and J lost 0 bases, with 12 bases between them. CDR1 and CDR2 (germline): LGHNA, YNFKEQ.

The rearrangement links TRBV6-5 to TRBJ1-1; D possibly corresponds to TRBD1 (5 bases). V was pared by 6 bases and J by 8 bases, with 19 bases between. The CDR3 length is 14 residues. From germline, CDR1 is MNHEY and CDR2 SVGAGI. The CDR3 sequence: CASSPGPGAREAFF. The CDR3 nucleotides are TGTGCCAGCAGCCCAGGGCCGGGAGCCCGCGAAGCTTTCTTT.

This clone was seen only once. The gene calls are TRBV7-8 and TRBJ2-7; TRBD1 agrees at 10 bases. The CDR3 sequence is 14 residues long. With V trimmed by 3 bases and J by 4 bases, 3 bases remained unmatched. CDR1 and CDR2 (germline): SGHVS, FQNEAQ. The chain's CDR3 is CASSFRDRGYEQYF. The CDR3 nucleotides are TGTGCCAGCAGCTTCCGGGACAGGGGTTACGAGCAGTACTTC.

The chain carries TRBV2 and TRBJ1-1; 7 bases map to TRBD1. V gave up 4 bases and J gave up 0 bases; unmatched junction bases: 5. Germline V gene lookup returns CDR1 SNHLY and CDR2 FYNNEI. The CDR3 has 15 amino acids. The CDR3 DNA reads as TGTGCCAGCAGTGGTCAGGGGGTAATGAACACTGAAGCTTTCTTT. Translated: CASSGQGVMNTEAFF.

The gene calls are TRBV19 and TRBJ1-6, with D perhaps TRBD1 (6 bases). Trimming shortened V by 1 base and J by 7 bases, and 14 bases separated the two germline ends. Germline V gene sequence: CDR1 LNHDA, CDR2 SQIVND (reference sequence). This CDR3 has 16 residues. The CDR3 spells CASSIAFGTLNSPLHF. The CDR3 coding sequence is TGTGCCAGTAGTATAGCATTCGGGACACTCAATTCACCCCTCCACTTT.

This rearrangement joins TRBV7-2 to TRBJ1-6; D gene uncertain. CDR1 and CDR2 (germline): SGHTA, FQGNSA. Trimming took off 5 bases at V and 6 bases at J, with 8 bases between the two ends. The CDR3 has 13 amino acids. CDR3 protein: CASSVQFNSPLHF. In DNA, the CDR3 is TGTGCCAGCAGCGTCCAGTTTAATTCACCCCTCCACTTT.

The chain recombines TRBV12-5 with TRBJ2-3; the D is unclear. Germline V CDR1 and CDR2: LGHNT, FRNRAP. V gave up 5 bases and J gave up 2 bases, with 5 bases separating them. This CDR3 contains 12 residues. The CDR3 DNA follows: TGTGCTAGTGGTCCCAACACAGATACGCAGTATTTT. Encoded protein: CASGPNTDTQYF.

A single count supports this clone. The V and J genes are TRBV30 and TRBJ1-2; weak D call: TRBD1 (5 bases). Trimming pared 0 bases from V and 6 bases from J, leaving 8 bases between. The CDR3 is 12 amino acids. Germline V gene sequence: CDR1 GTSNPN, CDR2 SVGIG (reference sequence). DNA for the CDR3: TGTGCCTGGAGTGTAGTCAGGGATGGCTACACCTTC. Translation: CAWSVVRDGYTF.

The rearrangement joins TRBV10-3 to TRBJ1-3; TRBD1 matches 7 bases. Germline CDR1 is ENHRY and CDR2 is SYGVKD. Losses at the gene ends were 6 bases for V and 5 bases for J; bases not matched to a gene: 4. This CDR3 is built from 13 residues. As DNA, the CDR3 is TGTGCCATCAGGGAAGGGGGCCGAAACACCATATATTTT. Protein sequence: CAIREGGRNTIYF.

The J gene is TRBJ1-5, the V gene TRBV7-2; D is uncertain. Trimming left V 1 base short and J 1 base short, with 11 bases between. CDR1 and CDR2 (germline): SGHTA, FQGNSA. The CDR3 is 16 amino acids. The CDR3 DNA reads TGTGCCAGCAGCTTAGTCGCCACGGGAAGCAATCAGCCCCAGCATTTT. Translation: CASSLVATGSNQPQHF.

The chain uses TRBV30 and TRBJ1-2, with a tentative D call TRBD1 (5 bases). Germline CDR1 reads GTSNPN; CDR2 reads SVGIG (reference sequence). The CDR3 covers 15 residues. Trimming took off 5 bases at V and 2 bases at J, with 18 bases between the two ends. The CDR3 protein is CAWSWFPEGNYGYTF. In DNA form, the CDR3 reads TGTGCCTGGTCATGGTTCCCGGAGGGGAACTATGGCTACACCTTC.

This chain joins TRBV20-1 and TRBJ2-2, with D hard to call. Germline CDR1 DFQATT, CDR2 SNEGSKA (reference sequence). This CDR3 is built from 11 residues. Trimming stripped 4 bases from V and 5 bases from J, with 5 bases between. This CDR3 reads CSATVTGELFF. CDR3 nucleotides: TGCAGTGCTACTGTAACCGGGGAGCTGTTTTTT.

V is TRBV28 and J is TRBJ2-5; 12 nucleotides match TRBD2. V was pared by 6 bases and J by 5 bases, with 1 base of the junction left unmatched. The germline gives CDR1 MDHEN, CDR2 SYDVKM. The CDR3 is made up of 13 amino acids. DNA of the CDR3: TGTGCCAGCAGAACTAGCGGGAGGGAGACCCAGTACTTC. Protein sequence: CASRTSGRETQYF.

The rearrangement links TRBV6-2 or TRBV6-3 to TRBJ2-2; 11 bases map to TRBD2. The germline V gene has CDR1 MNHEY and CDR2 SVGEGT. This CDR3 is 18 amino acids long. J gave up 1 base and V 4 bases, and 8 bases lay outside the gene matches. In DNA form, the CDR3 reads TGTGCCAGCAGTTTGAATCTAGCGGGAGGACTGAACACCGGGGAGCTGTTTTTT. Amino acid sequence: CASSLNLAGGLNTGELFF.

V usage is TRBV12-3 or TRBV12-4 and J usage is TRBJ1-1; D might be TRBD1 (5 bases). The V and J ends lost 11 bases and 0 bases respectively, with 13 bases between them. CDR3 size: 13 residues. In nucleotides, the CDR3 is TGTGCCGGAGCGCCAGGGATGAACACTGAAGCTTTCTTT. Encoded protein: CAGAPGMNTEAFF.

The chain is built from TRBV9 and TRBJ2-7, with 11 bases matching TRBD2. The ends lost 4 bases at V and 3 bases at J; junction bases unmatched: 6. CDR1 is SGDLS and CDR2 is YYNGEE in the germline V gene. The CDR3 spans 15 residues. The DNA for the CDR3 is TGTGCCAGCAGCCCCCGACTAGCGGGGAACTACGAGCAGTACTTC. Its translation is CASSPRLAGNYEQYF.

V is TRBV18 and J is TRBJ2-2, with 8 bases lining up with TRBD2. The trim removed 10 bases at V and 0 bases at J, leaving 13 bases unmatched. The length of the CDR3 is 17 residues. CDR1 and CDR2 from the germline V gene are KGHSH and LQKENI. The CDR3 DNA reads as TGTGCCACCGAAGCGGGATTTAGCGGGACGAACACCGGGGAGCTGTTTTTT. It encodes CATEAGFSGTNTGELFF.

This chain connects TRBV11-3 to TRBJ2-2, with D possibly being TRBD1 (6 bases). The V end lost 0 bases, the J end lost 1 base, and 12 bases lay between the germline ends. This CDR3 is built from 17 residues. Germline V gives CDR1 SGHNT, CDR2 YENEEA. CDR3 coding DNA: TGTGCCAGCAGCTTAGACGTCTTGGGACAGAACACCGGGGAGCTGTTTTTT. The encoded protein is CASSLDVLGQNTGELFF.

The genes are TRBV6-2 or TRBV6-3 and TRBJ1-6; no firm D call. Germline values: CDR1 MNHEY, CDR2 SVGEGT. V lost 2 bases to trimming and J lost 5 bases, with 10 bases between them. This CDR3 has 15 residues. CDR3 residues: CASSYPLHHNSPLHF. CDR3 DNA sequence: TGTGCCAGCAGTTACCCACTCCATCATAATTCACCCCTCCACTTT.

J is TRBJ1-5 and V is TRBV5-6, with 9 bases lining up with TRBD1. The junction had 11 bases not matched to a gene; V was cut back by 4 bases and J by 3 bases. The CDR3 consists of 17 residues. The germline V gene has CDR1 SGHDT and CDR2 YYEEEE. CDR3 bases: TGTGCCAGCAGCCGGTCCGGGACAGGGTTCCCCAATCAGCCCCAGCATTTT. It translates to CASSRSGTGFPNQPQHF.